A single TCR beta chain is shown here with its context. The CDR3 runs 11 residues. The germline V gene has CDR1 DFQATT and CDR2 SNEGSKA (reference sequence). Trimming cost V 4 bases and J 5 bases, with 9 bases left between them. The sample is drawn from a study of cytomegalovirus exposure and HLA in healthy donors. The wider study: Within the Caucasian-associated ancestry cluster were roughly 81% of the 398 genotyped donors.

In the PCR, 60 Vbeta and 13 Jbeta primers were used. Sequencing used immunoSEQ multiplex PCR; TCRdb keeps in-frame clones, though not all of them. This table holds 180,000 or so clones, more than 60% found once. The genes are TRBV20-1 and TRBJ2-7, with D unresolved. This TCR was sampled from a human donor in good health. Sequencing used PBMCs. The CDR3 bases are TGCAGTGCTACCTTACTCCACGAGCAGTACTTC. It yields the protein CSATLLHEQYF.